This T cell receptor beta chain is drawn from a study of blood T cell repertoires in COVID-19. In the study overall: Samples of COVID-19 (acute and convalescent) were obtained from the United States, Italy and Spain. T cells, B-cell-depleted T cells, or PBMCs provided the cDNA or gDNA that served as material.

Original processing methods: Reference gene primer amplification gave nucleated cell count estimates. TCRdb keeps only in-frame clones here, not all; method: immunoSEQ multiplex PCR. The V and J calls and clone size were taken over from that table, and D and trimming were inferred from the DNA. The data contain some 150,000 clones, more than 75% of them singletons. CDR1 and CDR2 from the germline V gene are PRHDT and FYEKMQ (reference sequence). The germline V and J ends were trimmed by 3 bases and 3 bases, with 8 bases remaining between them. This CDR3 spans 14 amino acids. The sequence derives from a human donor in a cohort sampled during active COVID-19. The genes are TRBV13 and TRBJ2-2; a possible D gene is TRBD1 (6 bases). The sequenced material came from peripheral blood. Here the CDR3 reads CASSFSGDTGELFF. The CDR3 nucleotides are TGTGCCAGCAGCTTCTCAGGGGACACCGGGGAGCTGTTTTTT.